This T cell receptor (beta chain) was retrieved from a study of Ad26.COV2.S vaccination and SARS-CoV-2 variants. Specified treatment: around 19 received Ad26.COV2.S at low or high dose, single or two shots; five or six received placebo; per-sample allocation not given. Specimens were obtained on day 63 following the first vaccine or placebo injection. Clones were read by immunoSEQ multiplex PCR, and TCRdb kept only the in-frame ones, dropping some. The profile covers around 450,000 clones, with roughly nine tenths appearing a single time and around 2.5% taken by the ten largest. The CDR3 has 16 residues. Trimming shortened V by 7 bases and J by 0 bases, and 16 bases separated the two germline ends. From germline, CDR1 is LNHDA and CDR2 SQIVND (reference sequence).

This receptor was identified in a person aged 18-60 years who received the Ad26.COV2.S COVID-19 vaccine or a placebo. The specimen comprised peripheral blood, sampled in a trial of Ad26.COV2.S vaccine versus placebo. The chain carries TRBV19 and TRBJ2-1; a weak D match, TRBD2 (6 bases). The CDR3 nucleotides are TGTGCCAGTACCCCCTACGGTAGCGGCTCCTACAATGAGCAGTTCTTC. It encodes CASTPYGSGSYNEQFF.